The present TCR beta chain was sequenced within a study of beta chain features in type 1 diabetes. Study-wide points: There was a moderate but significant shortening of TCRB CDR3s in all four CD4+ subsets of Type 1 diabetes patients.

Germline V gives CDR1 LGHNA, CDR2 YNFKEQ. The CDR3 loop spans 12 amino acids. Trimming stripped 1 base from V and 11 bases from J, with 11 bases between. Expressed TCRB transcripts got sequenced, as all isolated RNA was reverse transcribed. Using immunoSEQ multiplex PCR, the repertoire was profiled, and TCRdb retains in-frame clones only, with some absent. The profile shows 150,000 to 180,000 clones, around a tenth of them singletons. This clone showed up just a few times. What it binds is not known. Sequencing was performed on central memory CD4+ T cells from blood. The genes are TRBV4-2 and TRBJ1-1, with D perhaps TRBD1 (5 bases). The sequence derives from a young man with type 1 diabetes. CDR3 sequence reads: CASSQAAGGAFF. DNA of the CDR3: TGTGCCAGCAGCCAAGCCGCTGGGGGGGCTTTCTTT.